The TCR beta chain under discussion was sequenced for a study of vaccination effects on CD4 cells after COVID-19. Findings and caveats of the study: Pronounced clonal contraction occurred in clones induced by infection and by vaccine late after vaccination.

The assay was immunoSEQ multiplex PCR, and TCRdb's table has in-frame clones only and misses some. This table has approximately 28,000 clones, over 70% appearing once. This clone was counted a single time. Its specificity is unknown. Germline CDR1 MNHEY, CDR2 SVGAGI. The V and J ends lost 6 bases and 4 bases, in that order; junction bases with no gene match: 3. The CDR3 contains 14 residues. Pools of viral peptides were used by the ViraFEST assay to expand antigen-specific CD4+ T cells ahead of sequencing. Cells that had been cultured for ten to eleven days were the source of isolated CD4+ T cells. Subjects were given two BNT162b2 or mRNA-1273 vaccine doses. Having tested negative for nucleocapsid antibodies, the vaccine recipients showed no prior SARS-CoV-2 infection. After around 2 million PBMC were placed in each well, they were cultured with around 10 IU/ml IL-2 and roughly 10 ug/ml peptides.

This sequence was found in a human donor who received a COVID-19 vaccine. J is TRBJ2-5 and V is TRBV6-5, with 12 bases identical to TRBD1. This specimen was CD4+ T cells from PBMCs cultured with HCoV-229E spike peptides, taken after COVID-19 vaccination. The CDR3 is CASRRDRGPETQYF. The DNA for the CDR3 is TGTGCCAGCAGACGGGACAGGGGGCCAGAGACCCAGTACTTC.